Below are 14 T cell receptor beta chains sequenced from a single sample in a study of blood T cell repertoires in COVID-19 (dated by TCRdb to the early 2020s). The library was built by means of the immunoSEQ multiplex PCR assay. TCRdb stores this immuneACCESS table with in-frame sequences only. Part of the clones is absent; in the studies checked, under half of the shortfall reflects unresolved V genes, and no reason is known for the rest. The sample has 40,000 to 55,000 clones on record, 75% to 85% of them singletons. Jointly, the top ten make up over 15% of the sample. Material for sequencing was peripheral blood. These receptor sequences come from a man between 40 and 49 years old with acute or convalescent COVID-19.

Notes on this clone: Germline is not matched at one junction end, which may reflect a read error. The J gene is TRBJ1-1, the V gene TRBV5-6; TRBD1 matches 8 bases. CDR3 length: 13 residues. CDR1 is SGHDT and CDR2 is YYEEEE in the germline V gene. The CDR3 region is CASSLGQGAEGFF. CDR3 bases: TGTGCCAGCAGCTTGGGGCAGGGGGCCGAAGGTTTCTTT. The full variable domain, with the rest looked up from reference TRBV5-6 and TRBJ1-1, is DAGVTQSPTHLIKTRGQQVTLRCSPKSGHDTVSWYQQALGQGPQFIFQYYEEEERQRGNFPDRFSGHQFPNYSSELNVNALLLGDSALYLCASSLGQGAEGFFGQGTRLTVV.

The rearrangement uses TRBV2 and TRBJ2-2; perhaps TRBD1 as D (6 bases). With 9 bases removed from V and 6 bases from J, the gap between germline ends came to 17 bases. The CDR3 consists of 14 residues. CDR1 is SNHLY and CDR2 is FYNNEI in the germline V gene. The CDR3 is CASKKTGTAGELFF. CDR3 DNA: TGTGCCAGTAAAAAAACAGGGACCGCCGGGGAGCTGTTTTTT.

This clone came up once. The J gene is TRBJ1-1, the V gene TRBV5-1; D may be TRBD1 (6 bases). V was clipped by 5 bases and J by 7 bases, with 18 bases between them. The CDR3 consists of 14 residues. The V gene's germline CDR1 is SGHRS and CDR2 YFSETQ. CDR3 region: CASSQQGGDSEAFF. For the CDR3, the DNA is TGCGCCAGCAGTCAACAGGGAGGGGATAGTGAAGCTTTCTTT.

The CDR3 DNA sequence: TGCAGCGCCCAAGGGGGACAAGAGACCCAGTACTTC. Protein sequence: CSAQGGQETQYF. This chain joins TRBV29-1 and TRBJ2-5, with D tentatively TRBD1 (6 bases). From germline, CDR1 is SQVTM and CDR2 ANQGSEA. V was shortened by 7 bases and J by 2 bases, with 11 bases between the two germline ends. This CDR3 is 12 amino acids long.

The CDR3 loop is CASSLEGQHVREKLFF. DNA for the CDR3: TGTGCCAGCAGCTTGGAGGGACAGCATGTTCGGGAAAAACTGTTTTTT. The chain employs TRBV7-9 and TRBJ1-4; 7 bases map to TRBD1. The germline V gene encodes CDR1 SEHNR and CDR2 FQNEAQ (reference sequence). The CDR3 has 16 residues. Trimming at V came to 3 bases and at J to 8 bases, leaving 12 bases not matched to a gene.

Written as DNA, the CDR3 is TGTGCCAGCAGCGTCCAGATCGCGGGGGGGCAAGAGACCCAGTACTTC. Its translation is CASSVQIAGGQETQYF. The genes are TRBV9 and TRBJ2-5; 9 bases match TRBD2. The length of the CDR3 is 16 residues. V was pared by 2 bases and J by 2 bases, with 7 bases of the junction left unmatched. The V gene's germline CDR1 is SGDLS and CDR2 YYNGEE.

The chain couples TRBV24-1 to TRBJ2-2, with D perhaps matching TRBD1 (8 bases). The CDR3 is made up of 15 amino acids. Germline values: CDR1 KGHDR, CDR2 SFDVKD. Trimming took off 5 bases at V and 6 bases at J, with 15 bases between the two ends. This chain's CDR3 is CATSAGGTGAGELFF. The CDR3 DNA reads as TGTGCCACCAGTGCCGGGGGGACAGGCGCCGGGGAGCTGTTTTTT.

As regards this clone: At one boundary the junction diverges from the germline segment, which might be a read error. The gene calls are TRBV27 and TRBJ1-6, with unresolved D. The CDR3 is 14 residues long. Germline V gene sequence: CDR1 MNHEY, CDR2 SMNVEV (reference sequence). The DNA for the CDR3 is TGTGCCAGCCGAGATTTATCGTATAATACACCCCTCCACTTT. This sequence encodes CASRDLSYNTPLHF.

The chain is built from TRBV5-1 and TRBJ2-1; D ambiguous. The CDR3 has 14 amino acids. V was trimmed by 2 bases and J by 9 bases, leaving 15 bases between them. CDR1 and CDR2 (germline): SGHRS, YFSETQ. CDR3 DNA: TGCGCCAGCAGCTTCTCGCAAAGTAGTTCTGAGCAGTTCTTC. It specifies CASSFSQSSSEQFF.

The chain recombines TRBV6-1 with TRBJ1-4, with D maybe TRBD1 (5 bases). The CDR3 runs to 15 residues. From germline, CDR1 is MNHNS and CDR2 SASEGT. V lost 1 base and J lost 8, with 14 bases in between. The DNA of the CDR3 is TGTGCCAGCAGTGAAGGTCCTGGGGCACGGGAAAAACTGTTTTTT. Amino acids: CASSEGPGAREKLFF.

This CDR3 is CASSRTGERAFF. The CDR3 coding sequence is TGTGCCAGCAGCCGTACAGGGGAGAGGGCTTTCTTT. V and J are TRBV7-8 and TRBJ1-1; 7 bases agree with TRBD1. Germline CDR1 reads SGHVS; CDR2 reads FQNEAQ. The CDR3 runs 12 residues. V dropped 5 bases and J dropped 11; count of bases not matched to a gene: 8.

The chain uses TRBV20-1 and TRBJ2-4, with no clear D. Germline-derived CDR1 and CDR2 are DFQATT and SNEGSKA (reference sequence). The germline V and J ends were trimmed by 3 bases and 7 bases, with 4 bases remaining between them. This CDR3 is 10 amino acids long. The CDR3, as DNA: TGCAGTGCTAGTCGGAACATTCAGTACTTC. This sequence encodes CSASRNIQYF.

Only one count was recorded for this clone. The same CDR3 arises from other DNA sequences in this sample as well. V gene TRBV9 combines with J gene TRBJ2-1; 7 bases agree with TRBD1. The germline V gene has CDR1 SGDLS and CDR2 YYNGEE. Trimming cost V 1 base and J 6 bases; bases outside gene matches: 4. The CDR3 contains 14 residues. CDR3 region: CASSVTGVGNEQFF. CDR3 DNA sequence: TGTGCCAGCAGCGTAACAGGGGTGGGCAATGAGCAGTTCTTC.

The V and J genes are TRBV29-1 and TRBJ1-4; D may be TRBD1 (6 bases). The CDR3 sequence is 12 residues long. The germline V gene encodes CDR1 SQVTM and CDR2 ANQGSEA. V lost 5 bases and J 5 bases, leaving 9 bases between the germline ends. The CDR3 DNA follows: TGCAGCGTTACAGGGTCGAATGAAAAACTGTTTTTT. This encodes CSVTGSNEKLFF.